This TCR beta chain was sequenced in a study of T cells in localized non-small cell lung cancer. Points from the study as a whole: Median detection of top 100 tumor clones in adjacent lung was about 60 clones. As only one tumor region underwent sequencing, heterogeneity remains possible. Higher blood T cell density tracked longer overall survival.

For this clone: Its antigen remains unidentified.

Sequencing was performed with immunoSEQ multiplex PCR; in TCRdb, only in-frame clones are kept and a portion is missing. The sample shows roughly 30,000 clones, 88% of them seen only once. CDR3 size: 19 residues. The J segment lost 1 base and the V segment lost 2 bases, leaving 14 bases of the junction unmatched. CDR1 is MNHEY, CDR2 SMNVEV, per germline (reference sequence). V gene TRBV27 combines with J gene TRBJ2-7, with 10 bases lining up with TRBD2. This TCR was sampled from a female donor of 60 years or more with stage III squamous cell lung carcinoma. The sequencing used peripheral blood, collected before any cancer treatment. The CDR3 is CASSLSPPTSGRPSYEQYF. For the CDR3, the DNA is TGTGCCAGCAGTTTAAGCCCACCGACTAGCGGGCGGCCGTCCTACGAGCAGTACTTC.